Each of the 18 T cell receptor beta chains below was sequenced from the same sample in a study of blood T cells in healthy people across ages. The second PCR ran about 6 to 12 cycles with a sample-barcoded 5' primer and J-beta primers. TCRdb re-derived calls from the 5' RACE reads in MiXCR, one entry per CDR3 protein. The data contain about 290,000 distinct CDR3 sequences, about 25% of them singletons. Sequenced material: blood. Receptors were obtained from a woman in her seventies in good health.

The chain is built from TRBV3-1 and TRBJ1-3; D may be TRBD1 (6 bases). Germline values: CDR1 LGHDT, CDR2 YNNKEL (reference sequence). Trimming removed 2 bases at V and 4 bases at J, with 15 bases between. There are 16 residues in the CDR3. The CDR3 nucleotides read TGTGCCAGCAGCCAAACCACAGGGTGGAGCGGAAACACCATATATTTT. Translated: CASSQTTGWSGNTIYF.

This clonotype was seen a few times. V usage is TRBV14 and J usage is TRBJ2-3; maybe TRBD1 (6 bases). The CDR3 covers 16 residues. Trimming stripped 5 bases from V and 2 bases from J, with 17 bases between. Germline values: CDR1 SGHDN, CDR2 FVKESK. The CDR3 bases are TGTGCCAGCAGCGTTGGAACAGGGCTAAACACAGATACGCAGTATTTT. Protein sequence: CASSVGTGLNTDTQYF. The full variable domain, completed using reference TRBV14 and TRBJ2-3, is EAGVTQFPSHSVIEKGQTVTLRCDPISGHDNLYWYRRVMGKEIKFLLHFVKESKQDESGMPNNRFLAERTGGTYSTLKVQPAELEDSGVYFCASSVGTGLNTDTQYFGPGTRLTVL.

V usage is TRBV27 and J usage is TRBJ2-5, with 10 bases aligning to TRBD2. The V and J ends lost 2 bases and 4 bases, in that order; junction bases with no gene match: 4. The CDR3 sequence is 15 residues long. Germline V CDR1 and CDR2: MNHEY, SMNVEV (reference sequence). The CDR3 is CASSLRLAGAETQYF. Written as DNA, the CDR3 is TGTGCCAGCAGTTTAAGGCTAGCGGGAGCAGAGACCCAGTACTTC.

In this sample, this clonotype turned up a few times. CDR3 nucleotide sequence: TGTGCCAGCAGAATGTCAGGGGTCTTGAACACTGAAGCTTTCTTT. This sequence encodes CASRMSGVLNTEAFF. The V gene is TRBV6-6, the J gene TRBJ1-1; D is perhaps TRBD1 (6 bases). The germline V gene encodes CDR1 MNHNY and CDR2 SVGAGI (reference sequence). CDR3 length: 15 amino acids. The V and J ends lost 6 bases and 0 bases respectively, with 14 bases between them.

This clonotype was counted a few times. This chain joins TRBV28 and TRBJ1-1; no clear D. There are 14 residues in the CDR3. Germline CDR1 reads MDHEN; CDR2 reads SYDVKM. Trimming removed 6 bases from V and 1 base from J, with 12 bases in between. The CDR3 protein is CASSISRQNTEAFF. The CDR3 DNA reads as TGTGCCAGCAGCATCTCACGGCAGAACACTGAAGCTTTCTTT.

The V and J genes are TRBV5-5 and TRBJ2-5; D is unresolved. This CDR3 has 13 amino acids. Germline V gene lookup returns CDR1 SGHKS and CDR2 YYEKEE (reference sequence). The V end was cut by 4 bases, the J end by 3 bases, with 10 bases between. The CDR3 loop reads CASSRPAEETQYF. The DNA of the CDR3 is TGTGCCAGCAGCCGGCCGGCAGAAGAGACCCAGTACTTC.

J is TRBJ2-6 and V is TRBV5-1, with D perhaps matching TRBD1 or TRBD2 (5 bases each). Trimming cost V 0 bases and J 4 bases, with 14 bases left between them. Germline V CDR1 and CDR2: SGHRS, YFSETQ. The CDR3 is 17 amino acids. The CDR3 nucleotides are TGCGCCAGCAGCTTGGTGGGGGTCTTTCCCGGGGCCAACGTCCTGACTTTC. Encoded protein: CASSLVGVFPGANVLTF.

The chain links TRBV9 to TRBJ2-5, with no clear D. Germline V lookup: CDR1 SGDLS, CDR2 YYNGEE. CDR3 size: 14 residues. Trimming took off 4 bases at V and 2 bases at J, with 12 bases between the two ends. DNA for the CDR3: TGTGCCAGCAGCCCGCGTTTGGGACAAGAGACCCAGTACTTC. Protein product: CASSPRLGQETQYF.

This chain joins TRBV10-2 and TRBJ1-5; no reliable D call. V was pared by 3 bases and J by 8 bases, with 8 bases between. CDR1 and CDR2 (germline): WSHSY, SAAADI. The length of the CDR3 is 12 residues. Here the CDR3 reads CASSDFGKPQHF. The CDR3 bases are TGCGCCAGCAGTGATTTCGGGAAGCCCCAGCATTTT.

The rearrangement joins TRBV12-3 or TRBV12-4 to TRBJ1-1; 7 positions match TRBD1. There are 13 residues in the CDR3. J gave up 5 bases and V 6 bases, and 6 bases lay outside the gene matches. CDR3 in amino acids: CASRQGRGTEAFF. The CDR3 nucleotides are TGTGCCAGCAGGCAGGGCAGGGGGACTGAAGCTTTCTTT.

This chain links TRBV20-1 with TRBJ2-5, with D unclear. CDR1 and CDR2 from the germline V gene are DFQATT and SNEGSKA (reference sequence). CDR3 length: 13 amino acids. The V end lost 2 bases, the J end lost 2 bases, and 9 bases lay between the germline ends. In DNA form, the CDR3 reads TGCAGTGCTAGACTGGACCCGCAAGAGACCCAGTACTTC. This codes for CSARLDPQETQYF.

The rearrangement joins TRBV6-2 or TRBV6-3 to TRBJ2-5, with 10 bases matching TRBD2. The J call could be wrong; TRBJ2-7 is a better fit for the DNA end. This CDR3 comprises 15 residues. Germline lookup yields CDR1 MNHEY and CDR2 SVGEGT. This CDR3 is CASSPHLSGRYEQYF. The DNA for the CDR3 is TGTGCCAGCAGCCCACACCTTAGCGGGAGGTACGAGCAGTACTTC.

This clonotype has a handful of counts. J is TRBJ2-5 and V is TRBV7-9; tentative D call: TRBD1 (5 bases). Germline V gene sequence: CDR1 SEHNR, CDR2 FQNEAQ (reference sequence). V lost 6 bases to trimming and J lost 2 bases, with 10 bases between them. The CDR3 loop spans 13 amino acids. The CDR3 loop reads CASRIDSQETQYF. CDR3 DNA: TGTGCCAGCAGGATCGACAGTCAAGAGACCCAGTACTTC.

To note about this clonotype: This CDR3 is missing its conserved last phenylalanine or tryptophan, likely due to a read error. The chain joins TRBV7-9 to TRBJ1-6; 9 bases fit TRBD1. The germline V gene has CDR1 SEHNR and CDR2 FQNEAQ (reference sequence). The J segment lost 8 bases and the V segment lost 3 bases, leaving 5 bases of the junction unmatched. This CDR3 is 15 amino acids long. The CDR3 is CASSFSTGGYSPLHL. The DNA for the CDR3 is TGTGCCAGCAGCTTCTCGACAGGGGGTTATTCACCCCTCCACCTT.

This clonotype was seen ten or more times. The V and J genes are TRBV5-5 and TRBJ2-5, with D possibly TRBD1 on 5 matching bases. Germline V gene sequence: CDR1 SGHKS, CDR2 YYEKEE (reference sequence). The V and J ends lost 0 bases and 3 bases respectively, with 6 bases between them. This CDR3 region has 13 residues. The CDR3 spells CASSLGREETQYF. CDR3 in DNA: TGTGCCAGCAGCTTGGGCAGGGAAGAGACCCAGTACTTC.

This clonotype was observed a handful of times. The chain combines TRBV12-3 or TRBV12-4 with TRBJ2-7; no clear D gene. Deletions cut 3 bases from V and 5 bases from J, with 8 bases between. The CDR3 extends over 12 amino acids. The CDR3 nucleotides are TGTGCCAGCAGTTTTACCAGGCACGAGCAGTACTTC. Its protein product is CASSFTRHEQYF.

This clonotype was recorded a few times. The V call is TRBV6-5, the J call TRBJ1-1; D unresolved. The CDR3 has 14 residues. Germline lookup yields CDR1 MNHEY and CDR2 SVGAGI. With 2 bases removed from V and 1 base from J, the gap between germline ends came to 8 bases. The CDR3 here is CASSYRIKNTEAFF. The CDR3 DNA reads TGTGCCAGCAGTTACAGGATCAAGAACACTGAAGCTTTCTTT.

V is TRBV7-2 and J is TRBJ1-2; D is perhaps TRBD1 (6 bases). The CDR3 extends over 18 amino acids. From germline, CDR1 is SGHTA and CDR2 FQGNSA. V was shortened by 8 bases and J by 0 bases, with 25 bases between the two germline ends. CDR3 region: CASGSPRTGSSTNYGYTF. DNA of the CDR3: TGTGCCAGCGGTAGCCCCAGAACAGGGTCCTCTACTAACTATGGCTACACCTTC.